This T cell receptor beta chain emerged from a study of blood T cells in healthy people across ages. Study-level points and caveats: Strong correlation was found linking TCR beta diversity to naive T cell percentage.

PCR was performed a second time for about 7 to 11 cycles using a sample-barcoded 5' primer and a J-beta primer mix. Each CDR3 protein is one row after TCRdb ran MiXCR on the 5' RACE reads. The repertoire has roughly 680,000 distinct CDR3 sequences, 49% of them found once; the top ten carry roughly a third. Worth noting for this clonotype: The antigen is unknown.

Aged roughly 6 to 100, donors were systemically healthy Caucasians from Russia. The sequence came from a woman aged 60-70 years in good health. Sequences were obtained from blood.

The CDR3: CSARSPGLAGGPGNEQFF. For the CDR3, the DNA is TGCAGTGCTAGATCCCCGGGACTAGCGGGAGGGCCGGGGAATGAGCAGTTCTTC. The V gene is TRBV20-1, the J gene TRBJ2-1; the match to TRBD2 covers 16 bases. Germline CDR1 DFQATT, CDR2 SNEGSKA (reference sequence). CDR3 length: 18 residues. The V and J ends lost 2 bases and 7 bases, in that order; junction bases with no gene match: 11.